These 26 T cell receptor beta chains were all obtained from the same sample, sequenced in a study of identical twins. TCRdb reprocessed the 5' RACE reads with MiXCR, giving one entry per CDR3 protein. The sample contains more than 650,000 distinct CDR3 sequences, around 5.7% of which appear only once. What was sequenced was naive T cells sorted from blood. These receptors all come from a man in his late teens or twenties in good health.

This clonotype was recorded at least ten times. J is TRBJ2-5 and V is TRBV15; 9 nucleotides line up with TRBD1. Germline V gene lookup returns CDR1 LNHNV and CDR2 YYDKDF (reference sequence). The CDR3 runs 19 residues. J was trimmed by 3 bases and V by 8 bases; bases with no gene match: 22. The CDR3 is CATFIHHGQGRIRKETQYF. In nucleotides, the CDR3 is TGTGCCACCTTCATACACCACGGACAGGGGAGAATAAGGAAAGAGACCCAGTACTTC.

This clonotype was detected ten times or more. The chain uses TRBV20-1 and TRBJ2-2, with a weak D call TRBD1 (5 bases). Germline assignment: CDR1 DFQATT and CDR2 SNEGSKA (reference sequence). Trimming left V 1 base short and J 2 bases short, with 20 bases between. The CDR3 sequence is 18 residues long. CDR3 nucleotides: TGCAGTGCTAGAGGGGCTATAGGGGTCGGTCAAAACACCGGGGAGCTGTTTTTT. Translating gives CSARGAIGVGQNTGELFF.

There are many counts of this clonotype. The V call is TRBV9, the J call TRBJ1-4, with D maybe TRBD1 (6 bases). This CDR3 has 14 amino acids. Germline CDR1 and CDR2: SGDLS and YYNGEE. The ends were cut back, 3 bases at V and 8 bases at J, with 14 bases in the middle. The CDR3 DNA reads as TGTGCCAGCAGCGCACAGGGAGGAAGGGAAAAACTGTTTTTT. Translating it yields CASSAQGGREKLFF.

This clonotype was seen at least ten times. The rearrangement uses TRBV29-1 and TRBJ2-1; D might be TRBD2 (6 bases). V dropped 1 base and J dropped 6 bases, with 13 bases sitting between them. The CDR3 is 14 amino acids. CDR1 and CDR2 from the germline V gene are SQVTM and ANQGSEA. CDR3 protein: CSVEGRERTNEQFF. In nucleotides, the CDR3 is TGCAGCGTTGAAGGTCGGGAGAGGACCAATGAGCAGTTCTTC.

This clonotype has only a few counts. Possible read error: a much larger clone is one base away. The J gene is TRBJ2-5, the V gene TRBV25-1; TRBD2 agrees at 7 bases. V dropped 5 bases and J dropped 3; count of bases not matched to a gene: 3. This CDR3 is built from 13 residues. CDR1 is MGHDK, CDR2 SYGVNS, per germline. The CDR3: CASSPSGEETQYF. For the CDR3, the DNA is TGTGCCAGCAGTCCTAGCGGAGAAGAGACCCAGTACTTC.

In this sample, this clonotype turned up many times. The rearrangement uses TRBV24-1 and TRBJ2-5; weak D call: TRBD2 (6 bases). The CDR3 totals 16 residues. Trimming cost V 4 bases and J 2 bases, with 16 bases left between them. Germline CDR1 is KGHDR and CDR2 is SFDVKD. The CDR3 coding sequence is TGTGCCACCAGTGAGCGGGGCCTCGGCGAGCAAGAGACCCAGTACTTC. Translating it yields CATSERGLGEQETQYF.

This clonotype was picked up many times. The rearrangement uses TRBV12-3 or TRBV12-4 and TRBJ2-1; 8 positions match TRBD2. This CDR3 is 17 amino acids long. Trimming at V came to 2 bases and at J to 4 bases, leaving 10 bases not matched to a gene. The CDR3 is CASSLYSGIGVYNEQFF. CDR3 nucleotides: TGTGCCAGCAGTTTATATAGCGGGATCGGGGTTTACAATGAGCAGTTCTTC.

This clonotype was found many times. This chain joins TRBV7-9 and TRBJ2-2; unclear D gene. Trimming removed 1 base at V and 0 bases at J, with 6 bases between. The germline CDR1 and CDR2 sequences are SEHNR and FQNEAQ (reference sequence). There are 15 residues in the CDR3. The CDR3 coding sequence is TGTGCCAGCAGCTTAGTGACCACGAACACCGGGGAGCTGTTTTTT. Translating gives CASSLVTTNTGELFF.

This clonotype occurred many times. This CDR3 is CASRFSVAGLAGGTDTQYF. The DNA of the CDR3 is TGTGCCAGCAGATTTTCCGTAGCGGGACTAGCGGGAGGGACAGATACGCAGTATTTT. The chain carries TRBV11-2 and TRBJ2-3; 16 bases match TRBD2. The CDR3 covers 19 residues. The trim removed 6 bases at V and 3 bases at J, leaving 12 bases unmatched. Germline V gene sequence: CDR1 SGHAT, CDR2 FQNNGV.

This clonotype was detected a few times. The chain carries TRBV18 and TRBJ2-2; tentatively, D is TRBD1 or TRBD2 (5 bases each). The CDR3 contains 17 residues. Germline CDR1 KGHSH, CDR2 LQKENI. Trimming took off 3 bases at V and 4 bases at J, with 18 bases between the two ends. In nucleotides, the CDR3 is TGTGCCAGCTCACCGGGACCGGCGGCGATGGGCACCGGGGAGCTGTTTTTT. It specifies CASSPGPAAMGTGELFF.

This clonotype was counted at least ten times. The chain joins TRBV12-3 or TRBV12-4 to TRBJ1-3, with unresolved D. Trimming removed 5 bases at V and 0 bases at J, with 8 bases between. The CDR3 consists of 14 residues. The CDR3 loop reads CASSHSSSGNTIYF. CDR3 DNA sequence: TGTGCCAGCAGTCACAGCAGCTCTGGAAACACCATATATTTT.

This clonotype showed up many times. The chain uses TRBV5-1 and TRBJ2-7; 7 bases match TRBD1. This CDR3 is built from 13 residues. CDR1 and CDR2 from the germline V gene are SGHRS and YFSETQ. V lost 0 bases and J lost 10; bases outside the gene matches: 7. The CDR3 here is CASSLVQGRPQYV. The DNA of the CDR3 is TGCGCCAGCAGCTTGGTACAGGGGAGACCACAGTACGTC.

This clonotype was counted only a few times. V is TRBV10-3 and J is TRBJ1-5; a possible D gene is TRBD1 (5 bases). Trimming took 5 bases from V and 6 from J, leaving 8 bases between them. Germline CDR1 and CDR2: ENHRY and SYGVKD. The CDR3 sequence is 12 residues long. The CDR3 region is CAISKRGQPQHF. For the CDR3, the DNA is TGTGCCATCAGTAAGAGGGGTCAGCCCCAGCATTTT.

This clonotype was seen ten or more times. The chain carries TRBV5-6 and TRBJ2-3, with D perhaps matching TRBD2 (6 bases). The CDR3 has 17 amino acids. V was shortened by 5 bases and J by 2 bases, with 21 bases between the two germline ends. Germline values: CDR1 SGHDT, CDR2 YYEEEE. This CDR3 reads CASRREAGTAYTDTQYF. The CDR3 nucleotides read TGTGCCAGCAGGCGGGAAGCCGGGACCGCTTACACAGATACGCAGTATTTT. The whole variable domain, filled in from reference TRBV5-6 and TRBJ2-3, reads DAGVTQSPTHLIKTRGQQVTLRCSPKSGHDTVSWYQQALGQGPQFIFQYYEEEERQRGNFPDRFSGHQFPNYSSELNVNALLLGDSALYLCASRREAGTAYTDTQYFGPGTRLTVL.

This clonotype showed up many times. The V gene is TRBV12-3 or TRBV12-4, the J gene TRBJ2-1; D is unclear. Trimming cost V 9 bases and J 4 bases, with 10 bases left between them. The CDR3 has 12 residues. The CDR3 sequence is CASKDGYNEQFF. The DNA of the CDR3 is TGTGCCAGTAAGGACGGTTACAATGAGCAGTTCTTC.

In this sample, this clonotype turned up many times. V and J are TRBV12-3 or TRBV12-4 and TRBJ2-7; 10 bases align to TRBD2. The CDR3 is made up of 14 amino acids. Unmatched junction bases numbered 0, after V lost 2 bases and J lost 2 bases. The CDR3 sequence is CASSLSGRAYEQYF. The CDR3 DNA reads as TGTGCCAGCAGTTTAAGCGGGAGGGCCTACGAGCAGTACTTC.

This chain connects TRBV2 to TRBJ2-3, with D perhaps matching TRBD1 (6 bases). V lost 1 base, J lost 0 bases, and 8 bases lay in between. CDR3 length: 15 residues. CDR1 SNHLY and CDR2 FYNNEI come from the germline V gene. DNA for the CDR3: TGTGCCAGCAGTGAAGGGCAGGGGAGCACAGATACGCAGTATTTT. It translates to CASSEGQGSTDTQYF.

The chain recombines TRBV30 with TRBJ1-2; possibly TRBD1 for D (5 bases). The CDR3 runs 13 residues. V lost 3 bases and J lost 0, with 8 bases in between. Germline lookup yields CDR1 GTSNPN and CDR2 SVGIG (reference sequence). In DNA form, the CDR3 reads TGTGCCTGGAGCCCGACAGCTAACTATGGCTACACCTTC. Protein: CAWSPTANYGYTF.

This clonotype appeared a few times. The chain employs TRBV7-9 and TRBJ2-5; 9 nucleotides agree with TRBD1. V gave up 4 bases and J gave up 5 bases; unmatched junction bases: 8. There are 15 residues in the CDR3. Germline V gives CDR1 SEHNR, CDR2 FQNEAQ (reference sequence). The CDR3 spells CASSSRDRDMETQYF. CDR3 DNA sequence: TGTGCCAGCAGCTCCCGGGACAGGGACATGGAGACCCAGTACTTC.

The table lists this clonotype with a count of one. The genes are TRBV7-3 and TRBJ2-2; D remains unclear. This CDR3 region has 13 residues. Germline V gives CDR1 SGHTA, CDR2 FQGTGA. V was clipped by 2 bases and J by 6 bases, with 7 bases between them. The CDR3 loop reads CASSLEFPGELFF. The DNA of the CDR3 is TGTGCCAGCAGCTTAGAATTTCCCGGGGAGCTGTTTTTT.

The table lists this clonotype with many counts. The chain is built from TRBV29-1 and TRBJ1-2; weak D call: TRBD1 (5 bases). The V and J ends lost 0 bases and 5 bases respectively, with 13 bases between them. This CDR3 region has 14 residues. Per germline, CDR1 SQVTM and CDR2 ANQGSEA. This chain's CDR3 is CSVEEWRGFYGYTF. CDR3 coding DNA: TGCAGCGTTGAAGAATGGCGGGGGTTTTATGGCTACACCTTC.

This clonotype was seen ten or more times. The V gene is TRBV20-1, the J gene TRBJ2-1, with 12 bases aligning to TRBD2. Germline CDR1 is DFQATT and CDR2 is SNEGSKA (reference sequence). V dropped 0 bases and J dropped 1; count of bases not matched to a gene: 10. The CDR3 is made up of 19 amino acids. DNA of the CDR3: TGCAGTGCTAGAGATGTGCGGCTAGCGGGAGGGCCTTCCTACAATGAGCAGTTCTTC. As protein: CSARDVRLAGGPSYNEQFF.

This clonotype was counted between two and nine times. The chain carries TRBV7-9 and TRBJ1-1; 8 bases agree with TRBD1. The CDR3 is 15 amino acids. CDR1 and CDR2 (germline): SEHNR, FQNEAQ (reference sequence). V dropped 4 bases and J dropped 2; count of bases not matched to a gene: 6. CDR3 bases: TGTGCCAGCAGCTCGGTTGGACAGGGAAACACTGAAGCTTTCTTT. It is translated as CASSSVGQGNTEAFF.

This clonotype was counted many times. This rearrangement joins TRBV29-1 to TRBJ2-6; 7 bases fit TRBD1. This CDR3 region has 15 residues. CDR1 is SQVTM and CDR2 is ANQGSEA in the germline V gene. V was pared by 6 bases and J by 0 bases, with 5 bases of the junction left unmatched. The CDR3 region has the DNA TGCAGCGTCCTTGACAGGGCCTCTGGGGCCAACGTCCTGACTTTC. Encoded protein: CSVLDRASGANVLTF.

In its sample, this clonotype was seen many times. The chain carries TRBV9 and TRBJ1-5, with D hard to call. Between the trimmed V and J ends, which lost 4 bases and 16 bases, there was a span of 6 bases. The length of the CDR3 is 8 residues. Germline V CDR1 and CDR2: SGDLS, YYNGEE. This CDR3 reads CASSTRHF. The CDR3, as DNA: TGTGCCAGCAGCACCCGTCATTTT.

This clonotype came up a few times. The rearrangement uses TRBV19 and TRBJ2-1; no reliable D call. V was cut by 5 bases and J by 7 bases, with 9 bases left in between. The CDR3 sequence is 12 residues long. From germline, CDR1 is LNHDA and CDR2 SQIVND (reference sequence). The CDR3 protein is CASSARINEQFF. The CDR3 DNA is TGTGCCAGTAGTGCCAGAATAAATGAGCAGTTCTTC.